This T cell receptor beta chain comes out of a study of blood T cell repertoires in COVID-19. Germline CDR1 SGDLS, CDR2 YYNGEE. Trimming cost V 0 bases and J 5 bases; bases outside gene matches: 7. The CDR3 totals 15 residues. TCRdb's table, derived via immunoSEQ multiplex PCR, lists solely in-frame clones and lacks some. The sample has 150,000 or so clones; around 89% are singletons. The receptor's source is a man in his fifties or sixties with COVID-19, enrolled during active disease. The sample consisted of peripheral blood. The genes are TRBV9 and TRBJ2-5, with 7 bases identical to TRBD2. CDR3 sequence: CASSVGPSGLETQYF. The CDR3 coding sequence is TGTGCCAGCAGCGTAGGGCCTAGCGGTTTGGAGACCCAGTACTTC.